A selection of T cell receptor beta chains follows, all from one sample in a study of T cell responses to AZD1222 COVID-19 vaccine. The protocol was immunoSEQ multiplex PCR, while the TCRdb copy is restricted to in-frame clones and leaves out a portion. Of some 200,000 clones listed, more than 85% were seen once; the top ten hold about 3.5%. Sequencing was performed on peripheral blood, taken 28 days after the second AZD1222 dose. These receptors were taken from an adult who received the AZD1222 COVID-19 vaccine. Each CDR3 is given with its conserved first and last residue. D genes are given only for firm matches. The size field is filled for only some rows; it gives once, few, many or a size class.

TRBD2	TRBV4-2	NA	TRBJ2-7	CASSPSGLAGVEQYF	TGTGCCAGCAGCCCGTCGGGACTAGCGGGAGTCGAGCAGTACTTC
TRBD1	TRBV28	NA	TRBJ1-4	CASSLVQGTTTNEKLFF	TGTGCCAGCAGTTTGGTACAGGGGACCACAACTAATGAAAAACTGTTTTTT
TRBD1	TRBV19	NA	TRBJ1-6	CASSTGQGDNSPLHF	TGTGCCAGTAGTACGGGACAGGGAGATAATTCACCCCTCCACTTT
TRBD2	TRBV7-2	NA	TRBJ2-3	CASSIAGGVDTQYF	TGTGCCAGCAGTATAGCGGGAGGGGTAGATACGCAGTATTTT
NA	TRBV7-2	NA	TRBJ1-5	CASSLRTGYTNQPQHF	TGTGCCAGCAGCTTAAGAACCGGTTATACCAATCAGCCCCAGCATTTT
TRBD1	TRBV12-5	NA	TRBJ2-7	CASGVGQSYEQYF	TGTGCTAGTGGGGTGGGACAGTCCTACGAGCAGTACTTC
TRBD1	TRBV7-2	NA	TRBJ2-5	CASTLLGQGLWTQYF	TGTGCCAGCACCCTCCTGGGACAGGGCCTTTGGACCCAGTACTTC
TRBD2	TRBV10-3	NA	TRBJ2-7	CAISGSGTGRTSSYEQYF	TGTGCCATCAGTGGGTCAGGGACTGGGCGGACTAGCTCCTACGAGCAGTACTTC
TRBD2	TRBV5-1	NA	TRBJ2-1	CASRGTSGRSEQFF	TGCGCCAGCCGAGGGACTAGCGGGAGGTCTGAGCAGTTCTTC
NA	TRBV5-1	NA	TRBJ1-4	CASSLNRVGEKLFF	TGCGCCAGCAGCTTGAACAGGGTTGGAGAAAAACTGTTTTTT
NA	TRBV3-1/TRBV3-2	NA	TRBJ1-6	CASSQDYSPLHF	TGTGCCAGCAGCCAAGACTATTCACCCCTCCACTTT
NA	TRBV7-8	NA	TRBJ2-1	CASSLSGSGDEQFF	TGTGCCAGCAGCTTAAGTGGGTCGGGAGATGAGCAGTTCTTC
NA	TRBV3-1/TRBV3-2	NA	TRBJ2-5	CASRDWAATQYF	TGTGCCAGCAGGGACTGGGCCGCGACCCAGTACTTC
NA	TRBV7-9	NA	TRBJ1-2	CASSLAGSRFYGYTF	TGTGCCAGCAGCTTAGCGGGCAGTAGATTCTATGGCTACACCTTC
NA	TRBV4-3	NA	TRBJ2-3	CASSQEGPYTDTQYF	TGCGCCAGCAGCCAAGAGGGCCCGTACACAGATACGCAGTATTTT
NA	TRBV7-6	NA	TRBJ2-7	CASSPGGSGSPYEQYF	TGTGCCAGCAGCCCCGGTGGTAGCGGCTCGCCCTACGAGCAGTACTTC
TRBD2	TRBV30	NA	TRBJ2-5	CAWRKAGGVETQYF	TGTGCCTGGAGGAAAGCGGGAGGGGTAGAGACCCAGTACTTC
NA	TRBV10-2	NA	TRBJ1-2	CASSEAPGYGYTF	TGCGCCAGCAGTGAGGCCCCCGGATATGGCTACACCTTC
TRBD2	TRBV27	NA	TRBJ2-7	CASSSPGLAGAYEQYF	TGTGCCAGCAGTTCGCCGGGACTAGCGGGAGCGTACGAGCAGTACTTC
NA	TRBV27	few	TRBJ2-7	CASSSTSYPSYEQYF	TGTGCCAGCAGTTCAACCAGTTACCCTTCCTACGAGCAGTACTTC
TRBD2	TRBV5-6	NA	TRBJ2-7	CASSEGGRYEQYF	TGTGCCAGCAGTGAGGGAGGGCGCTACGAGCAGTACTTC
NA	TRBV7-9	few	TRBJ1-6	CASSLPQDNSPLHF	TGTGCCAGCAGCTTACCCCAGGATAATTCACCCCTCCACTTT
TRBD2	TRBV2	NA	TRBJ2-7	CASRGTSGSYEQYF	TGTGCCAGCAGAGGGACTAGCGGGAGCTACGAGCAGTACTTC
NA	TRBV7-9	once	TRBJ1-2	CASSLANYGYTF	TGTGCCAGCAGCTTGGCAAACTATGGCTACACCTTC
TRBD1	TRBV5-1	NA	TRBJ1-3	CASSEGTGVGNTIYF	TGCGCCAGCAGCGAGGGGACAGGGGTTGGAAACACCATATATTTT
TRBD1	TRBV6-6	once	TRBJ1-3	CASRTGNTIYF	TGTGCCAGCAGGACAGGGAACACCATATATTTT
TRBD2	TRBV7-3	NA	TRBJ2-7	CASSSIAGVGEQYF	TGTGCCAGCAGCTCAATAGCGGGAGTAGGCGAGCAGTACTTC
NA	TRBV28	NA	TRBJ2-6	CASSFRIGGAGGANVLTF	TGTGCCAGCAGTTTTCGTATCGGGGGCGCGGGTGGGGCCAACGTCCTGACTTTC
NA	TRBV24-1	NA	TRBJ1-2	CATSDSQGIYGYTF	TGTGCCACCAGTGATTCGCAGGGTATCTATGGCTACACCTTC
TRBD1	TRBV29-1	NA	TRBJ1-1	CSVDRDRGEAFF	TGCAGCGTTGATAGGGACAGGGGTGAAGCTTTCTTT
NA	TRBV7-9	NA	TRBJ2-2	CASWGSLGTGELFF	TGTGCCAGCTGGGGGAGCCTCGGCACCGGGGAGCTGTTTTTT
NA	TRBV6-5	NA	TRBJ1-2	CASSPRGVHYGYTF	TGTGCCAGCAGCCCGAGGGGAGTTCACTATGGCTACACCTTC
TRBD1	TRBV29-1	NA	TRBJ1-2	CSVEGWTGGSGYTF	TGCAGCGTTGAAGGTTGGACAGGGGGCTCGGGCTACACCTTC
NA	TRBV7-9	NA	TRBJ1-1	CASSLARGRGAVGAFF	TGTGCCAGCAGCTTAGCCCGGGGCAGGGGCGCAGTGGGAGCTTTCTTT
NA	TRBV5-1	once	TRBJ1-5	CASSLEDSSNQPQHF	TGCGCCAGCAGCTTGGAAGACAGTAGCAATCAGCCCCAGCATTTT
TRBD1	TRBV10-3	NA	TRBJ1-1	CAISAGQGTGNTEAFF	TGTGCCATCAGTGCCGGACAGGGTACAGGGAACACTGAAGCTTTCTTT
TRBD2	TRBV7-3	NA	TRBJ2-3	CASSSAGGLTDTQYF	TGTGCCAGCAGCTCTGCGGGAGGCCTCACAGATACGCAGTATTTT
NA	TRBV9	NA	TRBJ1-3	CASSSDGNSGNTIYF	TGTGCCAGCAGCTCGGACGGCAACTCTGGAAACACCATATATTTT
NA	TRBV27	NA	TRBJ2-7	CASSARTVRHYEQYF	TGTGCCAGCAGTGCCAGGACAGTCCGTCACTACGAGCAGTACTTC